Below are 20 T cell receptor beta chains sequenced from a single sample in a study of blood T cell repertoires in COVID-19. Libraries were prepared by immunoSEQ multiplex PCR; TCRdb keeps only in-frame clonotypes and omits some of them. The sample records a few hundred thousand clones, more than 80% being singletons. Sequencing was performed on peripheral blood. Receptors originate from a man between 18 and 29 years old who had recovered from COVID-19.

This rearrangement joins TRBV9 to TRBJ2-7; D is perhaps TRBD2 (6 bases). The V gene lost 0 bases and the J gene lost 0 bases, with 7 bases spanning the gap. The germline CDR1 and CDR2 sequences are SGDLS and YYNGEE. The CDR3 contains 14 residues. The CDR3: CASSVDGGSYEQYF. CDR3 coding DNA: TGTGCCAGCAGCGTAGACGGGGGCTCCTACGAGCAGTACTTC.

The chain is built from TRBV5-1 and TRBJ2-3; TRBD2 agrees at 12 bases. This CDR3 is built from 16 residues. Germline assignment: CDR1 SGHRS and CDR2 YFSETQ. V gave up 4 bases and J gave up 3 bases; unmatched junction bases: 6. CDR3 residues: CASSLQTSGGTDTQYF. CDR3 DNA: TGCGCCAGCAGCCTCCAGACTAGCGGGGGAACAGATACGCAGTATTTT.

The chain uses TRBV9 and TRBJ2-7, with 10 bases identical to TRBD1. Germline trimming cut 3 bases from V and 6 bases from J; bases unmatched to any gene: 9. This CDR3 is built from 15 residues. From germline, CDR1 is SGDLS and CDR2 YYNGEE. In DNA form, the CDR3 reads TGTGCCAGCAGCGCTGACCCGGGACAGGGGAGCGAGCAGTACTTC. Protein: CASSADPGQGSEQYF.

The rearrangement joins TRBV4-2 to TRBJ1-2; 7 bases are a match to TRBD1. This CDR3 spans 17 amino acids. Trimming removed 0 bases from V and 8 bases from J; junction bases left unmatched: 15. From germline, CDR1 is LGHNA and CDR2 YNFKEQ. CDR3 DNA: TGTGCCAGCAGCCAAGAAAAACACGAGACAGGGCTAGGGGGCTACACCTTC. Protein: CASSQEKHETGLGGYTF.

DNA for the CDR3: TGTGCCAGCAGCCCCGGACAGGGGGGCTATGGCTACACCTTC. This sequence encodes CASSPGQGGYGYTF. The chain links TRBV7-2 to TRBJ1-2; 10 nucleotides line up with TRBD1. This CDR3 is 14 amino acids long. Germline V gene data show CDR1 as SGHTA and CDR2 as FQGNSA. Losses at the gene ends were 5 bases for V and 4 bases for J; bases not matched to a gene: 4.

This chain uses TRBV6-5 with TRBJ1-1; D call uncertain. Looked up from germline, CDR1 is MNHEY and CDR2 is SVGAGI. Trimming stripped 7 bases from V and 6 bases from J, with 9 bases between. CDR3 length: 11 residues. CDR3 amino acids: CASTVGAEAFF. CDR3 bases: TGTGCCAGCACGGTCGGGGCTGAAGCTTTCTTT.

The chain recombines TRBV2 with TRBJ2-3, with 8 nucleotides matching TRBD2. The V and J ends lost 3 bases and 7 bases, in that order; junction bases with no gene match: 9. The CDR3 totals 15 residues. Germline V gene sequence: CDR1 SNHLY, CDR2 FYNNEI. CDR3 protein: CASSEGRGAHYTQYF. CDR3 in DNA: TGTGCCAGCAGTGAGGGGCGGGGGGCTCACTATACGCAGTATTTT.

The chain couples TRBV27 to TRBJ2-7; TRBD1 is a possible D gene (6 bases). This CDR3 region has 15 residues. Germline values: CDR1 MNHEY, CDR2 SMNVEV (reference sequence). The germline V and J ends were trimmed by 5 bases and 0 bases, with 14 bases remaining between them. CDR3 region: CASSLSGTYSYEQYF. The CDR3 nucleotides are TGTGCCAGCAGTCTTTCCGGGACATACTCCTACGAGCAGTACTTC.

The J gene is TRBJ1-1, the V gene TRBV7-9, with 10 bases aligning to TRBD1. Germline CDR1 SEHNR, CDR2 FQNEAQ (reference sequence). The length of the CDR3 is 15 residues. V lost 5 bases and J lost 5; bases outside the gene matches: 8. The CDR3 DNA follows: TGTGCCAGCAGCCCAGACAGGGGGCGCGAGACTGAAGCTTTCTTT. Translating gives CASSPDRGRETEAFF.

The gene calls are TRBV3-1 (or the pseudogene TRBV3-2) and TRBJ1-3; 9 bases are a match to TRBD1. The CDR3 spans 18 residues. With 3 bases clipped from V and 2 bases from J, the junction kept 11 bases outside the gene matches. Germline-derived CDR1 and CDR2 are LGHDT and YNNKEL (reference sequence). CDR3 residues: CASSHERFGQGPGNTIYF. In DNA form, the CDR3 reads TGTGCCAGCAGCCATGAACGCTTTGGACAGGGGCCTGGAAACACCATATATTTT.

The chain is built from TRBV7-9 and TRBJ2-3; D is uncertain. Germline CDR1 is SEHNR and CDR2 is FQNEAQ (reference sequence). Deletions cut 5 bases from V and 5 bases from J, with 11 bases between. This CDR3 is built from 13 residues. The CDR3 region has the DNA TGTGCCAGCAGCAGCACTGAGGTAGATACGCAGTATTTT. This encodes CASSSTEVDTQYF.

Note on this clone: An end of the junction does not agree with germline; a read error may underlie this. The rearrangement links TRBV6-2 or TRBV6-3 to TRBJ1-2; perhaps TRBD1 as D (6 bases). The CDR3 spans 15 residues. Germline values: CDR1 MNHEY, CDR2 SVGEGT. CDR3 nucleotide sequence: TGTGCCAGCAGTGTATACCGGACAGCTAATTATGGCTACACCTTC. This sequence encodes CASSVYRTANYGYTF.

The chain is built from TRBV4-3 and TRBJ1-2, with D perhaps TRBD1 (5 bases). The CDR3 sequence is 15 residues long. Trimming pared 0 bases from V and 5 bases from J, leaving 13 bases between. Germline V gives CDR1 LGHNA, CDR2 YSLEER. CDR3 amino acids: CASSQDYGGVYGYTF. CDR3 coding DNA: TGCGCCAGCAGCCAAGATTATGGGGGGGTGTATGGCTACACCTTC.

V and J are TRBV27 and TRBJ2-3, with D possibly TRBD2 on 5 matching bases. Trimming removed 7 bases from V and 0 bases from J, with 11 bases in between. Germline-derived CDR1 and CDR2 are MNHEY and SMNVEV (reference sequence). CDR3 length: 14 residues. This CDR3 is CASNEGPSTDTQYF. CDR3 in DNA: TGTGCCAGCAATGAGGGCCCCAGCACAGATACGCAGTATTTT.

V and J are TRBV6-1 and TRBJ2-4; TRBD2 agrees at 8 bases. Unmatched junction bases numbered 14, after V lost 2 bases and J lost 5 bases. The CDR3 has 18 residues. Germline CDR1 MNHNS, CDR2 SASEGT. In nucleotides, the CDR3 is TGTGCCAGCAGTGAATCAACTTTGCGGGGGGACTATCAAAACATTCAGTACTTC. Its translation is CASSESTLRGDYQNIQYF.

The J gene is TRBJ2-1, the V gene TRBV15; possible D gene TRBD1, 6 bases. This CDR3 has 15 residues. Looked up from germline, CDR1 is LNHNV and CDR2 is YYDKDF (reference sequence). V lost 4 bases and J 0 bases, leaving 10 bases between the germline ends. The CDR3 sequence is CATSTQGNSYNEQFF. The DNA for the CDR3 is TGTGCCACCAGCACACAGGGAAACTCCTACAATGAGCAGTTCTTC.

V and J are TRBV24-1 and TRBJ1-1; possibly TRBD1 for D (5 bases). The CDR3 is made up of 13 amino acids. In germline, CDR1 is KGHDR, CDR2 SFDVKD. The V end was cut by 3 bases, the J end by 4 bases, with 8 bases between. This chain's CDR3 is CATSDGGGTEAFF. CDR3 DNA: TGTGCCACCAGTGATGGCGGGGGCACTGAAGCTTTCTTT.

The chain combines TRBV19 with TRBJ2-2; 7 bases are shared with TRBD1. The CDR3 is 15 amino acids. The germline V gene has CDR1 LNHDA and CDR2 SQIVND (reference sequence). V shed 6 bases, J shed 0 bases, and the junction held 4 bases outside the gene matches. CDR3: CASRRDSTNTGELFF. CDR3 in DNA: TGTGCCAGTAGGAGGGACAGCACGAACACCGGGGAGCTGTTTTTT.

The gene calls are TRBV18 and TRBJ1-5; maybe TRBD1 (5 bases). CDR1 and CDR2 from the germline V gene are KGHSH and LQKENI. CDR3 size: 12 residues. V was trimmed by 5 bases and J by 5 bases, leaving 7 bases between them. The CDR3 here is CASSDSHQPQHF. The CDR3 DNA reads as TGTGCCAGCTCAGACAGTCATCAGCCCCAGCATTTT.

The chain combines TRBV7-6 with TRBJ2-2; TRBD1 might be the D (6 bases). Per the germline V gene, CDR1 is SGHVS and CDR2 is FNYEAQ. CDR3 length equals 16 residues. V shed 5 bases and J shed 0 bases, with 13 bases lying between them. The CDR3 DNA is TGTGCCAGCAGCCCGCAGGGGTTGGCGAACACCGGGGAGCTGTTTTTT. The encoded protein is CASSPQGLANTGELFF.